Detailed here is one T cell receptor (beta chain). This entry belongs to a study of blood T cell repertoires in COVID-19. The overall study: The origin of the acute and convalescent COVID-19 samples was the United States, Italy and Spain. Nucleic acid was either cDNA or gDNA, and it came from T cells, B-cell-depleted T cells, or PBMCs.

Per the original data handling: Counts of nucleated cells, estimated from reference gene primer amplification, were obtained. Only in-frame clones appear in the TCRdb table, and some are missing; sequencing was by immunoSEQ multiplex PCR. D and trimming were read from the DNA, whereas the V and J calls and clone size are those reported in that table. The profile shows 100,000 to 120,000 clones, roughly 76% of them singletons. This CDR3 has 15 amino acids. With 5 bases removed from V and 0 bases from J, the gap between germline ends came to 13 bases. Germline V CDR1 and CDR2: SGHTA, FQGTGA. Material for sequencing was peripheral blood. The receptor was derived from a woman aged 60-75 years with acute or convalescent COVID-19. This rearrangement joins TRBV7-3 to TRBJ1-1; maybe TRBD1 (6 bases). The CDR3 region has the DNA TGTGCCAGCAGCCGCCTGGGGGACATGAACACTGAAGCTTTCTTT. Amino acids: CASSRLGDMNTEAFF.